The 10 T cell receptor beta chains listed next were all sequenced from one sample in a study of blood T cell repertoires in COVID-19. Libraries were prepared by immunoSEQ multiplex PCR; TCRdb keeps only in-frame clonotypes and omits some of them. In the table there are approximately 150,000 clones, 87% of which are singletons. Material: peripheral blood. The receptors shown here come from a woman between 50 and 59 years old with acute or convalescent COVID-19.

This clone was seen only once. This chain links TRBV7-2 with TRBJ1-1; D is ambiguous. This CDR3 has 14 residues. Trimming shortened V by 5 bases and J by 2 bases, and 12 bases separated the two germline ends. Germline lookup yields CDR1 SGHTA and CDR2 FQGNSA. The CDR3 DNA reads TGTGCCAGCAGCCCCAGCGCAGTTAACACTGAAGCTTTCTTT. As protein: CASSPSAVNTEAFF. Full variable domain (missing parts from reference TRBV7-2 and TRBJ1-1): GAGVSQSPSNKVTEKGKDVELRCDPISGHTALYWYRQSLGQGLEFLIYFQGNSAPDKSGLPSDRFSAERTGGSVSTLTIQRTQQEDSAVYLCASSPSAVNTEAFFGQGTRLTVV.

V and J are TRBV5-5 and TRBJ1-1; TRBD1 might be the D (6 bases). This CDR3 region has 13 residues. The V gene's germline CDR1 is SGHKS and CDR2 YYEKEE (reference sequence). The V end was cut by 4 bases, the J end by 3 bases, with 10 bases between. The CDR3 sequence is CASSRQADTEAFF. The CDR3 DNA reads as TGTGCCAGCAGCAGACAGGCCGACACTGAAGCTTTCTTT.

This clone was detected a few times. This chain connects TRBV24-1 to TRBJ1-5, with no clear D. Germline CDR1 is KGHDR and CDR2 is SFDVKD. V dropped 2 bases and J dropped 1 base, with 5 bases sitting between them. The CDR3 runs to 14 residues. The CDR3 sequence: CATSDWPSNQPQHF. CDR3 coding DNA: TGTGCCACCAGTGATTGGCCAAGCAATCAGCCCCAGCATTTT.

This clone appeared once. The chain uses TRBV6-1 and TRBJ2-3, with TRBD2 matching 11 bases. Looked up from germline, CDR1 is MNHNS and CDR2 is SASEGT. Losses at the gene ends were 3 bases for V and 1 base for J; bases not matched to a gene: 9. The CDR3 consists of 18 residues. The CDR3 sequence is CASSDGLAGIKGTDTQYF. The CDR3 bases are TGTGCCAGCAGTGACGGACTAGCGGGCATAAAGGGCACAGATACGCAGTATTTT.

The rearrangement uses TRBV5-4 and TRBJ2-7, with 9 positions matching TRBD1. Losses at the gene ends were 1 base for V and 7 bases for J; bases not matched to a gene: 9. Germline V gene data show CDR1 as SGHNT and CDR2 as YYREEE (reference sequence). The CDR3 loop spans 15 amino acids. The CDR3 region has the DNA TGTGCCAGCAGCTTGTTCCGGACAGGGGAGGGAGAGCAGTACTTC. Its protein product is CASSLFRTGEGEQYF.

The V call is TRBV4-3, the J call TRBJ1-5, with a possible D match to TRBD1 (5 bases). The CDR3 has 16 residues. Germline V gene sequence: CDR1 LGHNA, CDR2 YSLEER. V lost 0 bases and J lost 2, with 11 bases in between. CDR3 loop: CASSQDGGDGNQPQHF. As DNA, the CDR3 is TGCGCCAGCAGCCAAGACGGGGGGGATGGCAATCAGCCCCAGCATTTT.

This chain links TRBV3-1 (or the pseudogene TRBV3-2) with TRBJ2-7; the match to TRBD1 covers 7 bases. The J segment lost 2 bases and the V segment lost 10 bases, leaving 11 bases of the junction unmatched. This CDR3 is built from 14 residues. The V gene's germline CDR1 is LGHDT and CDR2 YNNKEL (reference sequence). CDR3 sequence (DNA): TGTGCCACCAGGGGGAGACAGGCACCCTACGAGCAGTACTTC. As protein: CATRGRQAPYEQYF.

V gene TRBV5-1 combines with J gene TRBJ1-2, with 7 bases matching TRBD1. This CDR3 region has 17 residues. V lost 0 bases to trimming and J lost 4 bases; unmatched junction nucleotides: 12. In germline, CDR1 is SGHRS, CDR2 YFSETQ. The CDR3 coding sequence is TGCGCCAGCAGCTTGGCCTCGAACAGGGGTGAGGTCTATGGCTACACCTTC. This gives the protein CASSLASNRGEVYGYTF.

The chain carries TRBV7-2 and TRBJ1-1; the D is unclear. Trimming removed 5 bases at V and 11 bases at J, with 15 bases between. This CDR3 spans 12 amino acids. The germline gives CDR1 SGHTA, CDR2 FQGNSA. The DNA of the CDR3 is TGTGCCAGCAGCCTAGACGGCAGGCAGGCTTTCTTT. As protein: CASSLDGRQAFF.

The rearrangement joins TRBV9 to TRBJ2-5; possibly TRBD2 for D (6 bases). V lost 3 bases and J lost 5, with 11 bases in between. The CDR3 spans 13 residues. Germline CDR1 and CDR2: SGDLS and YYNGEE. The CDR3 nucleotides read TGTGCCAGCAGCGGTTGGGGGGTGGAGACCCAGTACTTC. Protein sequence: CASSGWGVETQYF.